The 10 T cell receptor beta chains given below trace back to one sample, sequenced in a study of blood T cell repertoires in COVID-19. Clones were sequenced by immunoSEQ multiplex PCR, and TCRdb holds only the in-frame ones, with some missing. The table lists roughly 240,000 clones, roughly nine tenths of them singletons. Source material: peripheral blood. The receptor set was obtained from a woman in her sixties or seventies who had recovered from COVID-19.

The CDR3 nucleotides are TGTGCCAGCTCCCCCGCGGGGGGACAAGAGACCCAGTACTTC. It encodes CASSPAGGQETQYF. The J gene is TRBJ2-5, the V gene TRBV27, with 8 bases aligning to TRBD2. Germline-derived CDR1 and CDR2 are MNHEY and SMNVEV (reference sequence). J gave up 2 bases and V 8 bases, and 7 bases lay outside the gene matches. The CDR3 has 14 residues.

To note about this clone: This may stem from a read error, because a much larger clone lies one nucleotide away. The gene calls are TRBV14 and TRBJ1-1; TRBD1 is a possible D gene (5 bases). This CDR3 contains 13 residues. Trimming pared 5 bases from V and 2 bases from J, leaving 9 bases between. Per the germline V gene, CDR1 is SGHDN and CDR2 is FVKESK. The CDR3 region has the DNA TGTGCCAGCAGCGCCGACAGCAACACTGAAGCTTTCTTT. Residues: CASSADSNTEAFF.

The V gene is TRBV6-6, the J gene TRBJ1-3; perhaps TRBD1 as D (5 bases). Trimming pared 7 bases from V and 1 base from J, leaving 17 bases between. This CDR3 spans 16 amino acids. The germline V gene has CDR1 MNHNY and CDR2 SVGAGI (reference sequence). The CDR3 here is CASTDRGSLSGNTIYF. CDR3 nucleotides: TGTGCCAGCACCGATCGGGGGTCCTTATCTGGAAACACCATATATTTT.

V usage is TRBV29-1 and J usage is TRBJ1-1; D gene ambiguous. Between the trimmed V and J ends, which lost 5 bases and 4 bases, there was a span of 5 bases. From germline, CDR1 is SQVTM and CDR2 ANQGSEA. The CDR3 has 10 residues. This CDR3 is CSVRGTEAFF. The CDR3 coding sequence is TGCAGCGTTCGGGGCACTGAAGCTTTCTTT.

The gene calls are TRBV5-8 and TRBJ1-1; 9 nucleotides agree with TRBD1. This CDR3 spans 16 amino acids. CDR1 SGHTS and CDR2 YDEGEE come from the germline V gene. V lost 5 bases, J lost 5 bases, and 13 bases stayed unmatched. Here the CDR3 reads CASSVGTGYGWTEAFF. The CDR3 DNA reads TGTGCCAGCAGTGTCGGGACAGGGTATGGTTGGACTGAAGCTTTCTTT.

As for this clone: The junction shows a germline mismatch at one end, possibly a read error. CDR3 sequence: CASSLGGRSTGELFF. DNA of the CDR3: TGTGCCAGCAGCTTGGGGGGACGTTCCACCGGAGAGCTGTTTTTT. The rearrangement uses TRBV7-6 and TRBJ2-2; maybe TRBD2 (6 bases). CDR3 length equals 15 residues. CDR1 is SGHVS, CDR2 FNYEAQ, per germline.

This clone was detected only once. The chain combines TRBV5-6 with TRBJ2-1; 8 bases are a match to TRBD2. Germline CDR1 reads SGHDT; CDR2 reads YYEEEE. This CDR3 has 15 amino acids. Trimming cost V 0 bases and J 12 bases; bases outside gene matches: 11. The CDR3 region is CASSLVAGGWSVQFF. CDR3 in DNA: TGTGCCAGCAGCTTGGTTGCGGGGGGTTGGAGCGTGCAGTTCTTC.

The chain has TRBV24-1 and TRBJ1-2, with TRBD1 identical over 8 bases. This CDR3 is built from 15 residues. CDR1 and CDR2 (germline): KGHDR, SFDVKD. The V and J ends lost 4 bases and 4 bases, in that order; junction bases with no gene match: 7. The CDR3 nucleotides read TGTGCCACCAGTGACACGACAGGGGATGGCTATGGCTACACCTTC. The encoded protein is CATSDTTGDGYGYTF.

This sequence joins TRBV5-1 and TRBJ2-1; 11 bases are shared with TRBD2. CDR3 length: 18 residues. The J segment lost 5 bases and the V segment lost 0 bases, leaving 10 bases of the junction unmatched. Germline V gene sequence: CDR1 SGHRS, CDR2 YFSETQ. CDR3 coding DNA: TGCGCCAGCAGCTTGGGACTAGCGGGGACGCCCTTTGACAATGAGCAGTTCTTC. This translates into CASSLGLAGTPFDNEQFF.

This clone was recorded once. The rearrangement joins TRBV19 to TRBJ2-7, with TRBD2 identical over 9 bases. Trimming cost V 9 bases and J 3 bases; bases outside gene matches: 12. The CDR3 is 15 amino acids. Per the germline V gene, CDR1 is LNHDA and CDR2 is SQIVND (reference sequence). The CDR3 bases are TGTGCCAGCAGTCGGGCTAGCGGGGAACTCTACGAGCAGTACTTC. Amino acid sequence: CASSRASGELYEQYF.